This T cell receptor beta chain was found in a study of blood T cell repertoires in COVID-19. Turning to the study itself: PBMCs, B-cell-depleted T cells, or T cells were the source of the cDNA or gDNA that made up the material.

Researchers sorted participants into cohorts using their self-reported clinical history. Recovery meant two consecutive negative NP/OP PCR tests, professional clearance, or resolved symptoms. The CDR3 sequence is 17 residues long. The V segment lost 4 bases and the J segment 4 bases; nucleotides outside the gene matches: 6. CDR1 is LNHDA and CDR2 is SQIVND in the germline V gene (reference sequence). Libraries were prepared by immunoSEQ multiplex PCR; TCRdb keeps only in-frame clonotypes and omits some of them. The data contain roughly 240,000 clones, approximately 85% of them singletons. The TCR sequence derives from a woman in her 50s who had recovered from COVID-19. V usage is TRBV19 and J usage is TRBJ2-1, with 14 positions matching TRBD2. Specimen: PBMCs or T cells enriched from blood (not recorded which). The DNA of the CDR3 is TGTGCCAGTAGTACCGGGACTAGCGGGGGATTTTACAATGAGCAGTTCTTC. As protein: CASSTGTSGGFYNEQFF.